This TCR beta chain was recorded in a study of molecular identifiers for immune sequencing clone quantification. Across the whole study: Replicate experiments took RNA from around 20,000 or 100,000 naive CD8 cells, divided it five ways and sequenced four.

Overall study findings and caveats: Whereas clones above 20 RNA copies held under 1% of naive-cell molecules, they held over 99% of effector molecules. Sizes of highly expanded clones could be underestimated through identical TCRs sharing a barcode.

TCRdb itself ran the PCR reads through MiXCR, one entry per CDR3 protein. Among approximately 670,000 distinct CDR3 sequences listed, roughly 21% were seen once. Sorting recovered naive CD8 T cells on a CD8+CD4-CCR7+CD45RA+ profile. Comments on this clonotype: Its antigen is not known.

The sequence came from a human donor in good health. Some libraries in this study had Jurkat cell RNA spiked in. The sample comprised naive CD8+ T cells from blood, with Jurkat cell RNA spiked in. Subset of the sample: FACS-sorted CD8+CD4-CCR7+CD45RA+ naive T cells.

The DNA for the CDR3 is TGTGCCAGCCTGATTAGAGGACAAACAAACTATGGCTACACCTTC. This encodes CASLIRGQTNYGYTF. V gene TRBV7-2 combines with J gene TRBJ1-2, with TRBD1 as a possible D gene (5 bases). Germline V gene data show CDR1 as SGHTA and CDR2 as FQGNSA. This CDR3 region has 15 residues. V lost 8 bases, J lost 2 bases, and 18 bases lay in between.